A single T cell receptor (beta chain) is shown here with its context. There are 15 residues in the CDR3. The V end was cut by 0 bases, the J end by 2 bases, with 9 bases between. The V gene's germline CDR1 is LGHDT and CDR2 YNNKEL (reference sequence). The sample belongs to a study of blood T cell repertoires in COVID-19. As for the study in general: From the United States, Italy and Spain came samples of acute and convalescent COVID-19. The analysed material was cDNA or gDNA that came from T cells, B-cell-depleted T cells, or PBMCs.

In the source study's methods: Nucleated cell counts were estimated from reference gene primer amplification. The repertoire was sequenced with immunoSEQ multiplex PCR; TCRdb's copy has only in-frame clones and lacks some. That table furnishes V, J and clone size, whereas the DNA furnished D and trimming. The sample shows 200,000 to 250,000 clones, about four fifths of them seen only once. The rearrangement links TRBV3-1 (or the pseudogene TRBV3-2) to TRBJ2-3; D call uncertain. Sequencing was carried out using peripheral blood. This TCR came from a woman aged 18-29 years with acute or convalescent COVID-19. In DNA form, the CDR3 reads TGTGCCAGCAGCCAAGAGAGGCGGTCCACAGATACGCAGTATTTT. It encodes CASSQERRSTDTQYF.